Listed below are T cell receptor beta chains from one sample, sequenced in a study of identical twins. TCRdb analysed the 5' RACE reads with MiXCR anew, one entry per CDR3 protein. The sample shows around 680,000 distinct CDR3 sequences, 8% to 9% of them seen only once. This same sample was also taken into another study, of yellow fever vaccine responses in identical twins.

The sample taken for sequencing was PBMCs. The receptors derive from a woman between 18 and 29 years old in good health. The CDR3 runs from the conserved cysteine through the conserved F or W. A D gene is named only where the DNA matches it firmly. Clone size is stated in some rows and not others, as once, few, many or a class when expanded.

-,TRBJ2-2,TRBV7-8,many,TGTGCCAGCAGCTTAGTCGGCAGAACTCAAAACACCGGGGAGCTGTTTTTT,CASSLVGRTQNTGELFF
-,TRBJ2-4,TRBV12-3/TRBV12-4,many,TGTGCCAGCAGTTTAGCTCCGGACCTTATCCCCAAAAACATTCAGTACTTC,CASSLAPDLIPKNIQYF
-,TRBJ2-5,TRBV19,-,TGTGCCAGTAGTCACAGCCAAGAGACCCAGTACTTC,CASSHSQETQYF
-,TRBJ2-3,TRBV6-5,few,TGTGCCAGCAGTTACCAGGGCAGTCCGAGCACAGATACGCAGTATTTT,CASSYQGSPSTDTQYF
-,TRBJ2-3,TRBV29-1,many,TGCAGCGTTGTTCCACCGGGGCTAGCCGGGACAGATACGCAGTATTTT,CSVVPPGLAGTDTQYF
-,TRBJ2-3,TRBV7-6,few,TGTGCCAGCAGCTTAGGGTCTGGGATGGATACGCAGTATTTT,CASSLGSGMDTQYF
-,TRBJ2-1,TRBV24-1,few,TGTGCCACCAGTGATTTGCGTGGTAATTCCTACAATGAGCAGTTCTTC,CATSDLRGNSYNEQFF
-,TRBJ2-3,TRBV5-1,few,TGCGCCAGCAGCTTGCTTCAGGCGAATACGCAGTATTTT,CASSLLQANTQYF
-,TRBJ1-2,TRBV7-9,few,TGTGCCAGCAGCTTAGGGACACACTATGGCTACACCTTC,CASSLGTHYGYTF
-,TRBJ2-3,TRBV7-9,-,TGTGCCAGCAGCGCCCTTTCAGGAGATACGCAGTATTTT,CASSALSGDTQYF
-,TRBJ1-2,TRBV20-1,-,TGCAGTGCTGGCACAGGGCTCGGCTATGGCTACACCTTC,CSAGTGLGYGYTF
-,TRBJ2-7,TRBV27,many,TGTGCCAGCAGTCCGTACAGGGACGCCTACGAGCAGTACTTC,CASSPYRDAYEQYF
-,TRBJ2-5,TRBV29-1,many,TGCAGCGTTGAAGTCCCGGGACGGCAAGAGACCCAGTACTTC,CSVEVPGRQETQYF
TRBD1,TRBJ2-5,TRBV5-1,few,TGCGCCAGCAGCCTTGGGACAGGGTTGAGTGGCACCAAAGAGACCCAGTACTTC,CASSLGTGLSGTKETQYF
-,TRBJ2-7,TRBV4-3,few,TGCGCCAGCAGCCAAGAATTTACCTCTCTAGGTTTCCTATCGTACGAGCAGTACTTC,CASSQEFTSLGFLSYEQYF
-,TRBJ2-7,TRBV6-1,few,TGTGCCAGCAACTCCTACGAGCAGTACTTC,CASNSYEQYF
TRBD2,TRBJ2-7,TRBV11-2,few,TGTGCCAGCAGCGTCAGACTAGCGGGAGGATCAGGCTACGAGCAGTACTTC,CASSVRLAGGSGYEQYF
-,TRBJ1-3,TRBV12-3/TRBV12-4,-,TGTGCCAGCAGCGACACTCGACTGATCTCTGGAAACACCATATATTTT,CASSDTRLISGNTIYF
-,TRBJ2-7,TRBV15,-,TGTGCCACCAGCAGGAATCAGGGATACGAGCAGTACTTC,CATSRNQGYEQYF
TRBD1,TRBJ2-1,TRBV7-9,few,TGTGCCAGCAGCTCATTTGACAGGGGTTCCTACAATGAGCAGTTCTTC,CASSSFDRGSYNEQFF
TRBD2,TRBJ2-1,TRBV20-1,-,TGCAGTGCTAGGGACCGAGCGGGAGGGCCCTCGAATGAGCAGTTCTTC,CSARDRAGGPSNEQFF
TRBD1,TRBJ2-2,TRBV5-5,many,TGTGCCAGCAGCTCGCAGGGGGAGATTATTGGGGAGCTGTTTTTT,CASSSQGEIIGELFF
-,TRBJ2-3,TRBV7-2,many,TGTGCCACTACTAGGAGGCTATCAGATACGCAGTATTTT,CATTRRLSDTQYF
-,TRBJ1-5,TRBV3-1,-,TGTGCCAGCAGCCAAGTAGTCAGCAATCAGCCCCAGCATTTT,CASSQVVSNQPQHF
TRBD2,TRBJ2-1,TRBV15,few,TGTGCCACCAGCAGAGATATAGCGGGAGGATCTGGCTACAATGAGCAGTTCTTC,CATSRDIAGGSGYNEQFF
TRBD2,TRBJ2-1,TRBV6-2/TRBV6-3,-,TGTGCCAGCAGTGGACTAGTATCCTCTAGGAATGAGCAGTTCTTC,CASSGLVSSRNEQFF
TRBD2,TRBJ2-1,TRBV10-3,many,TGTGCCATCAGTGATACTAGCGGGTACAATGAGCAGTTCTTC,CAISDTSGYNEQFF
TRBD2,TRBJ2-3,TRBV25-1,few,TGTGCCAGCAGTGTTAGCGGGGGGGCTGATACGCAGTATTTT,CASSVSGGADTQYF
TRBD2,TRBJ2-1,TRBV4-3,-,TGCGCCAGCAGCCAAGATCCGGGGATAGCGGGTGGGACCCACAATGAGCAGTTCTTC,CASSQDPGIAGGTHNEQFF
-,TRBJ2-7,TRBV5-7,few,TGTGCCAGCAGCTTGGATTACGCCGCCGGGGGCGGTTACGAGCAGTACTTC,CASSLDYAAGGGYEQYF
-,TRBJ1-6,TRBV2,-,TGTGCCAGCAGTTCCACCCGGGGTAATTCACCCCTCCACTTT,CASSSTRGNSPLHF
-,TRBJ2-1,TRBV19,few,TGTGCCAGTAGTATAGGATCTGGAGTAAATGAGCAGTTCTTC,CASSIGSGVNEQFF
-,TRBJ2-5,TRBV29-1,-,TGCAGCGTTGATGTGGCCCAAGAGACCCAGTACTTC,CSVDVAQETQYF
-,TRBJ1-2,TRBV10-3,-,TGTGCCATCCTGACTATACAGGGTGATGGCTATGGCTACACCTTC,CAILTIQGDGYGYTF
TRBD1,TRBJ1-1,TRBV20-1,-,TGCAGTGCCTGGGACAGGGGGCCAGGCACTGAAGCTTTCTTT,CSAWDRGPGTEAFF
TRBD2,TRBJ2-1,TRBV3-1,few,TGTGCCAGCAGCCCGGGACTATCTGGTGAGCAGTTCTTC,CASSPGLSGEQFF
TRBD2,TRBJ2-1,TRBV2,many,TGTGCCAGCAGTGAATTTCTTGCGGGGGGGTATGATTTCGGTTACAATGAGCAGTTCTTC,CASSEFLAGGYDFGYNEQFF
-,TRBJ1-5,TRBV28,few,TGTGCCAGCAGCAGCCATCGGGGTGTGAGCAATCAGCCCCAGCATTTT,CASSSHRGVSNQPQHF
-,TRBJ2-7,TRBV4-3,few,TGCGCCAGCAGCCAGCATGGGGCTAGCTACGAGCAGTACTTC,CASSQHGASYEQYF
-,TRBJ2-7,TRBV27,many,TGTGCCAGCAGGACACTAGGAAGGCTCGGTCACGAGCAGTACTTC,CASRTLGRLGHEQYF
TRBD1,TRBJ2-2,TRBV12-3/TRBV12-4,many,TGTGCCAGCAGACCCTCGGGGACAGAGAGGACCGGGGAGCTGTTTTTT,CASRPSGTERTGELFF
TRBD2,TRBJ2-1,TRBV11-1,few,TGTGCCAGCAGCATAACCAACAGACTAGCGGAAAGCTCCTACAATGAGCAGTTCTTC,CASSITNRLAESSYNEQFF
-,TRBJ2-1,TRBV7-3,few,TGTGCCAGCAGGTCGGGTCCTGAGGGAGGTTTGTTCTTC,CASRSGPEGGLFF
TRBD1,TRBJ1-4,TRBV28,-,TGTGCCAGCAGCCGACAGGGACCTGCAACTAATGAAAAACTGTTTTTT,CASSRQGPATNEKLFF
-,TRBJ2-4,TRBV20-1,few,TGCAGTTCAGAGAGGGAACAACTAGCCAAAAACATTCAGTACTTC,CSSEREQLAKNIQYF
TRBD1,TRBJ1-5,TRBV3-1,many,TGTGCCAGCAGCCAGAACAGGGGCGATCAGCCCCAGCATTTT,CASSQNRGDQPQHF
-,TRBJ1-4,TRBV5-1,few,TGCGCCAGCAGCGCGCCTGGGGGAGGTGCAAAACTGTTTTTT,CASSAPGGGAKLFF
-,TRBJ2-1,TRBV15,few,TGTGCCACCAGCAGAGATTTGGGGGCGTCACGCAATGAGCAGTTCTTC,CATSRDLGASRNEQFF
-,TRBJ2-5,TRBV6-2/TRBV6-3,few,TGTGCCAGCAGTTACGCGGCGAGAGAGACCCAGTACTTC,CASSYAARETQYF
-,TRBJ2-6,TRBV5-1,-,TGCGCCAGCAGCTGGAGCAGCTCTGGGGCCAACGTCCTGACTTTC,CASSWSSSGANVLTF
-,TRBJ2-5,TRBV6-5,few,TGTGCCAGCAGTTATAGCTGGACTAAAGAGACCCAGTACTTC,CASSYSWTKETQYF
-,TRBJ2-5,TRBV21-1,-,TGTGCCAGCAGCAAAGTCGGTAGCACGGGGCGGGGAGAGACCCAGTACTTC,CASSKVGSTGRGETQYF
-,TRBJ2-3,TRBV5-5,-,TGTGCCAGCAGCGCCGAACAGGGATGGGATACGCAGTATTTT,CASSAEQGWDTQYF
-,TRBJ2-3,TRBV29-1,many,TGCAGCGTTGTAGCATTCTTCACAGATACGCAGTATTTT,CSVVAFFTDTQYF
TRBD2,TRBJ2-1,TRBV2,few,TGTGCCAGCATGAAATCTAGCGGGAGTCTAACTGAGCAGTTCTTC,CASMKSSGSLTEQFF
TRBD2,TRBJ2-1,TRBV24-1,few,TGTGCCACCAGTGATTTAACGGGGGGGTCCTACAATGAGCAGTTCTTC,CATSDLTGGSYNEQFF
TRBD1,TRBJ1-1,TRBV4-1,few,TGCGCCAGCAGCCAACGGGACAGCGAGAACACTGAAGCTTTCTTT,CASSQRDSENTEAFF
TRBD1,TRBJ2-7,TRBV7-9,few,TGTGCCAGCAGCTTCCCCCGGGACAGGGGGGTCGAGCAGTACTTC,CASSFPRDRGVEQYF